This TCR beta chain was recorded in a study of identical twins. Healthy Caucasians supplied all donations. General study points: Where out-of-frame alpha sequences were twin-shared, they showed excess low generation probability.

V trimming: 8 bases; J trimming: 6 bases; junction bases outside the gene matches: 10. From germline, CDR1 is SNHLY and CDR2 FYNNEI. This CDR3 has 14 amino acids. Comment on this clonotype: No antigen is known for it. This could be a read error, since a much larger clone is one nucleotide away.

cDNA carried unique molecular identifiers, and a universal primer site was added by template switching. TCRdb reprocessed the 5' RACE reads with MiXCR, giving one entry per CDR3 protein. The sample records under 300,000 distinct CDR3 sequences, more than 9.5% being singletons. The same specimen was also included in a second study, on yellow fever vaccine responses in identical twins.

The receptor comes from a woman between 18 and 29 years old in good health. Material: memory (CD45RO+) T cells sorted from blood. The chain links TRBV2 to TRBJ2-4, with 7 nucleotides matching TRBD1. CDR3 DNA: TGTGCCAGCTTCCGCAGACAGGGAGTAAACATTCAGTACTTC. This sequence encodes CASFRRQGVNIQYF. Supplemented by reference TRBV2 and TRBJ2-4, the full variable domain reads EPEVTQTPSHQVTQMGQEVILRCVPISNHLYFYWYRQILGQKVEFLVSFYNNEISEKSEIFDDQFSVERPDGSNFTLKIRSTKLEDSAMYFCASFRRQGVNIQYFGAGTRLSVL.